This TCR beta chain was retrieved from a study of T cell responses to AZD1222 COVID-19 vaccine. Details on this clone: Its antigen is unidentified.

Points from the study as a whole: It was only after the peak T cell response that any repertoires were sampled. Spike regions recognized by vaccine-associated CD4 TCRs spanned the protein, led by 160-218 and 743-854.

Trimming stripped 4 bases from V and 8 bases from J, with 12 bases between. The germline V gene has CDR1 SGDLS and CDR2 YYNGEE. The CDR3 consists of 12 residues. TCRdb's copy holds only in-frame clones and misses some; the assay was immunoSEQ multiplex PCR. The sample carries roughly 120,000 clones, approximately 94% recorded once. This sequence joins TRBV9 and TRBJ2-5; D may be TRBD2 (6 bases). This TCR was recovered from an adult who received the AZD1222 COVID-19 vaccine. Sequencing was performed on peripheral blood, taken 28 days after the second AZD1222 dose. CDR3 sequence (DNA): TGTGCCAGCAGCTCCCGGGGAGGAACCCAGTACTTC. Translated: CASSSRGGTQYF.